This entry lists 32 T cell receptor beta chains sequenced from one sample in a study of T cell responses to AZD1222 COVID-19 vaccine (dated by TCRdb to the early 2020s). The library was made by the immunoSEQ multiplex PCR assay. As stored in TCRdb, this immuneACCESS dataset retains in-frame rearrangements with V and J assigned. A fraction of the clones does not appear; measured against another copy, unresolved V genes explain less than half of the discrepancy, and the remainder lacks a known reason. Recorded for this sample are more than 150,000 clones; 90% of them occurred a single time. The ten largest make up less than 1.6% of the sample. According to the study, the label for this sample's time point signals: about 28 days (+/-7) after the second vaccine dose. Sequenced here: peripheral blood, sampled 28 days after the second AZD1222 dose. These TCRs come from an adult who received the AZD1222 COVID-19 vaccine.

The rearrangement links TRBV7-3 to TRBJ1-1; D gene ambiguous. V shed 5 bases and J shed 0 bases, with 7 bases lying between them. Germline values: CDR1 SGHTA, CDR2 FQGTGA. CDR3 length: 13 amino acids. CDR3 sequence (DNA): TGTGCCAGCAGCCTCGGGATGAACACTGAAGCTTTCTTT. It is translated as CASSLGMNTEAFF.

The chain employs TRBV11-2 and TRBJ1-2; D may be TRBD1 (5 bases). Germline values: CDR1 SGHAT, CDR2 FQNNGV. CDR3 length: 15 amino acids. V was shortened by 2 bases and J by 6 bases, with 16 bases between the two germline ends. The CDR3 sequence is CASSLIRGGVNGYTF. CDR3 in DNA: TGTGCCAGCAGCTTAATCCGGGGAGGGGTAAATGGCTACACCTTC.

This clone was observed once. The rearrangement links TRBV3-1 (or the pseudogene TRBV3-2) to TRBJ2-2; 10 bases map to TRBD1. The CDR3 length is 15 residues. Trimming took 5 bases from V and 9 from J; bases not matched to a gene: 9. Germline CDR1 is LGHDT and CDR2 is YNNKEL (reference sequence). CDR3 bases: TGTGCCAGCAGCTTACGGGGACAGGGGTACCGGGAGCTGTTTTTT. This sequence encodes CASSLRGQGYRELFF.

This chain joins TRBV4-2 and TRBJ1-1; no clear D. The germline CDR1 and CDR2 sequences are LGHNA and YNFKEQ. The CDR3 loop spans 16 amino acids. V was cut by 0 bases and J by 1 base, with 12 bases left in between. The CDR3 DNA sequence: TGTGCCAGCAGCCAAGATCTTACCGGCTCGAACACTGAAGCTTTCTTT. It is translated as CASSQDLTGSNTEAFF.

This chain uses TRBV7-8 with TRBJ2-1; D might be TRBD1 (6 bases). Germline V gene lookup returns CDR1 SGHVS and CDR2 FQNEAQ. This CDR3 has 14 residues. Trimming left V 1 base short and J 6 bases short, with 10 bases between. The CDR3 loop is CASSLGDILNEQFF. The CDR3 nucleotides are TGTGCCAGCAGCTTAGGGGACATTCTCAATGAGCAGTTCTTC.

This clone was seen just once. The chain uses TRBV19 and TRBJ2-7, with 9 bases lining up with TRBD1. The CDR3 has 15 amino acids. The trim removed 1 base at V and 1 base at J, leaving 2 bases unmatched. Germline V gene data show CDR1 as LNHDA and CDR2 as SQIVND (reference sequence). This CDR3 is CASSIGGQGSYEQYF. CDR3 coding DNA: TGTGCCAGTAGTATAGGGGGACAGGGATCCTACGAGCAGTACTTC.

This clone was seen only a few times. The chain uses TRBV28 and TRBJ2-1; D is undetermined. The CDR3 has 17 amino acids. V was clipped by 6 bases and J by 0 bases, with 18 bases between them. Germline values: CDR1 MDHEN, CDR2 SYDVKM. The CDR3 DNA is TGTGCCAGCAGCACACCTGAGGCCGGGTACTCCTACAATGAGCAGTTCTTC. It encodes CASSTPEAGYSYNEQFF.

This clone turned up a few times. This chain uses TRBV5-4 with TRBJ1-2; the D is unclear. Germline V gene sequence: CDR1 SGHNT, CDR2 YYREEE (reference sequence). CDR3 length: 12 amino acids. The germline V and J ends were trimmed by 0 bases and 7 bases, with 7 bases remaining between them. The CDR3 bases are TGTGCCAGCAGCTTGGAGCGGCGTGGCTACACCTTC. This encodes CASSLERRGYTF.

This clone was counted a single time. The V and J genes are TRBV10-3 and TRBJ2-6; perhaps TRBD1 as D (5 bases). The CDR3 is made up of 18 amino acids. Trimming cost V 3 bases and J 2 bases, with 17 bases left between them. Germline loops: CDR1 ENHRY, CDR2 SYGVKD. CDR3: CAISDQIWWGAGANVLTF. Written as DNA, the CDR3 is TGTGCCATCAGTGATCAAATCTGGTGGGGCGCTGGGGCCAACGTCCTGACTTTC.

The chain has TRBV5-1 and TRBJ2-7, with 7 bases aligning to TRBD2. This CDR3 contains 15 residues. V was pared by 4 bases and J by 1 base, with 8 bases of the junction left unmatched. Germline V gene lookup returns CDR1 SGHRS and CDR2 YFSETQ. DNA of the CDR3: TGCGCCAGCAGCCCGGATGGGGGGGGGTCCTACGAGCAGTACTTC. It is translated as CASSPDGGGSYEQYF.

The rearrangement uses TRBV19 and TRBJ1-1, with D possibly TRBD1 on 5 matching bases. In germline, CDR1 is LNHDA, CDR2 SQIVND (reference sequence). The CDR3 contains 16 residues. V was trimmed by 7 bases and J by 2 bases, leaving 20 bases between them. The CDR3 nucleotides read TGTGCCAGTACATCGACCCGGGGACGATCAAACACTGAAGCTTTCTTT. Amino acid sequence: CASTSTRGRSNTEAFF.

The rearrangement uses TRBV29-1 and TRBJ1-2, with no clear D. CDR1 SQVTM and CDR2 ANQGSEA come from the germline V gene. This CDR3 has 14 amino acids. Trimming cost V 3 bases and J 3 bases, with 14 bases left between them. The CDR3, as DNA: TGCAGCGTTGACCGGGAGGGTGGGTACTATGGCTACACCTTC. It codes for CSVDREGGYYGYTF.

V is TRBV7-2 and J is TRBJ2-3; the match to TRBD1 covers 7 bases. With V trimmed by 5 bases and J by 0 bases, 8 bases remained unmatched. CDR1 and CDR2 (germline): SGHTA, FQGNSA. The CDR3 length is 16 residues. Here the CDR3 DNA reads TGTGCCAGCAGCGCGTACTCACAGGGGAGCACAGATACGCAGTATTTT. Its protein is CASSAYSQGSTDTQYF. The entire variable domain, with the rest obtained from reference TRBV7-2 and TRBJ2-3, is as follows: GAGVSQSPSNKVTEKGKDVELRCDPISGHTALYWYRQSLGQGLEFLIYFQGNSAPDKSGLPSDRFSAERTGGSVSTLTIQRTQQEDSAVYLCASSAYSQGSTDTQYFGPGTRLTVL.

The rearrangement joins TRBV10-3 to TRBJ1-2; 7 nucleotides line up with TRBD1. The V and J ends lost 5 bases and 2 bases, in that order; junction bases with no gene match: 14. CDR1 is ENHRY and CDR2 is SYGVKD in the germline V gene. The CDR3 sequence is 17 residues long. CDR3 amino acids: CAISPFGRGRVNYGYTF. CDR3 DNA sequence: TGTGCCATCAGTCCCTTCGGGAGGGGGCGAGTAAACTATGGCTACACCTTC.

The count of this clone is one. In nucleotides, the CDR3 is TGTGCCAGCAGCTCCCAGTCTAGGCTTAATTCACCCCTCCACTTT. This translates into CASSSQSRLNSPLHF. This chain joins TRBV14 and TRBJ1-6; D gene ambiguous. The CDR3 is 15 amino acids. Germline CDR1 and CDR2: SGHDN and FVKESK. With 5 bases removed from V and 6 bases from J, the gap between germline ends came to 14 bases. The whole variable domain, filled in from reference TRBV14 and TRBJ1-6, reads EAGVTQFPSHSVIEKGQTVTLRCDPISGHDNLYWYRRVMGKEIKFLLHFVKESKQDESGMPNNRFLAERTGGTYSTLKVQPAELEDSGVYFCASSSQSRLNSPLHFGNGTRLTVT.

The CDR3 loop is CATGTVNTGELFF. The CDR3 DNA sequence: TGTGCCACTGGGACGGTGAACACCGGGGAGCTGTTTTTT. V usage is TRBV15 and J usage is TRBJ2-2, with D possibly being TRBD1 or TRBD2 (5 bases each). The CDR3 is 13 amino acids. V gave up 9 bases and J gave up 1 base, with 9 bases separating them. Germline values: CDR1 LNHNV, CDR2 YYDKDF (reference sequence).

The chain carries TRBV19 and TRBJ1-1; the D is unclear. Trimming left V 6 bases short and J 5 bases short, with 10 bases between. This CDR3 contains 12 residues. Germline loops: CDR1 LNHDA, CDR2 SQIVND (reference sequence). The CDR3 is CASSRIRTEAFF. CDR3 bases: TGTGCCAGTAGCAGGATCAGGACTGAAGCTTTCTTT.

This chain joins TRBV11-2 and TRBJ1-6, with 7 nucleotides matching TRBD1. The CDR3 sequence is 15 residues long. Germline V gives CDR1 SGHAT, CDR2 FQNNGV. Trimming cost V 1 base and J 7 bases; bases outside gene matches: 4. Written as DNA, the CDR3 is TGTGCCAGCAGCTTAGCTGGGACAGCCAATTCACCCCTCCACTTT. It is translated as CASSLAGTANSPLHF.

The chain joins TRBV11-1 to TRBJ2-5, with 7 bases aligning to TRBD2. V was clipped by 5 bases and J by 3 bases; unmatched bases: 6. The CDR3 has 14 residues. Germline loops: CDR1 SGHAT, CDR2 FQDESV (reference sequence). The CDR3 nucleotides are TGTGCCAGCAGCAACCGGGACTATAAAGAGACCCAGTACTTC. It encodes CASSNRDYKETQYF. Full variable domain (rest looked up from reference TRBV11-1 and TRBJ2-5): EAEVAQSPRYKITEKSQAVAFWCDPISGHATLYWYRQILGQGPELLVQFQDESVVDDSQLPKDRFSAERLKGVDSTLKIQPAELGDSAMYLCASSNRDYKETQYFGPGTRLLVL.

This rearrangement joins TRBV5-6 to TRBJ2-1; D is ambiguous. Trimming took 0 bases from V and 2 from J, leaving 9 bases between them. The CDR3 is 15 residues long. The germline V gene has CDR1 SGHDT and CDR2 YYEEEE. CDR3 bases: TGTGCCAGCAGCTTGGTGGCTGCTGCCTACAATGAGCAGTTCTTC. This sequence encodes CASSLVAAAYNEQFF.

V gene TRBV6-1 combines with J gene TRBJ1-1; D possibly corresponds to TRBD1 (6 bases). Trimming pared 2 bases from V and 5 bases from J, leaving 9 bases between. Per germline, CDR1 MNHNS and CDR2 SASEGT. The CDR3 length is 13 residues. The CDR3 coding sequence is TGTGCCAGCAGTGAACAGGGGAGGACTGAAGCTTTCTTT. This codes for CASSEQGRTEAFF.

This clone was recorded only once. V and J are TRBV7-8 and TRBJ1-2, with TRBD1 as a possible D gene (5 bases). Germline V gene sequence: CDR1 SGHVS, CDR2 FQNEAQ. Trimming stripped 2 bases from V and 6 bases from J, with 7 bases between. CDR3 length: 12 amino acids. The chain's CDR3 is CASSLKGNGYTF. In DNA, the CDR3 is TGTGCCAGCAGCTTAAAGGGGAATGGCTACACCTTC.

The CDR3 DNA is TGTGCCAGTAGTATCCCTGACAGGACCTACGAGCAGTACTTC. This sequence encodes CASSIPDRTYEQYF. The chain employs TRBV19 and TRBJ2-7; D is perhaps TRBD1 (6 bases). CDR3 length: 14 amino acids. Germline V gives CDR1 LNHDA, CDR2 SQIVND (reference sequence). V gave up 3 bases and J gave up 2 bases, with 11 bases separating them.

This clone was detected once. Different DNA sequences within this sample yield the same CDR3. The rearrangement links TRBV6-5 to TRBJ1-2; D unclear. Germline values: CDR1 MNHEY, CDR2 SVGAGI. V was trimmed by 5 bases and J by 4 bases, leaving 11 bases between them. The CDR3 has 13 amino acids. In DNA, the CDR3 is TGTGCCAGCAGTCCCGCAAGGTCCTATGGCTACACCTTC. It translates to CASSPARSYGYTF.

This clone was observed a single time. The J gene is TRBJ1-4, the V gene TRBV13; D remains ambiguous. Germline lookup yields CDR1 PRHDT and CDR2 FYEKMQ (reference sequence). Trimming took off 0 bases at V and 5 bases at J, with 13 bases between the two ends. This CDR3 has 16 residues. Here the CDR3 DNA reads TGTGCCAGCAGCTTAGGAGGGATTGAGCCAAATGAAAAACTGTTTTTT. Protein product: CASSLGGIEPNEKLFF.

The chain uses TRBV4-2 and TRBJ1-4; the D gene is possibly TRBD1 (5 bases). The CDR3 runs 15 residues. Germline V gene data show CDR1 as LGHNA and CDR2 as YNFKEQ. V was clipped by 1 base and J by 8 bases, with 14 bases between them. The CDR3 sequence is CASSQGDRQGEKLFF. Written as DNA, the CDR3 is TGTGCCAGCAGCCAAGGGGACCGGCAAGGAGAAAAACTGTTTTTT.

In DNA form, the CDR3 reads TGTGCCAGCAGCTTAGAGGCGGGGGAGTACACCGGGGAGCTGTTTTTT. Translated: CASSLEAGEYTGELFF. V gene TRBV7-2 combines with J gene TRBJ2-2, with TRBD2 identical over 7 bases. CDR1 SGHTA and CDR2 FQGNSA come from the germline V gene. With 1 base clipped from V and 3 bases from J, the junction kept 5 bases outside the gene matches. The CDR3 spans 16 residues.

The chain has TRBV7-6 and TRBJ2-1; a possible D gene is TRBD1 (5 bases). The CDR3 contains 15 residues. Germline CDR1 is SGHVS and CDR2 is FNYEAQ. V gave up 1 base and J gave up 1 base, with 8 bases separating them. CDR3 residues: CASSLEGLSYNEQFF. The CDR3 DNA reads as TGTGCCAGCAGCTTAGAGGGGTTGTCCTACAATGAGCAGTTCTTC. Variable domain in full (rest from reference TRBV7-6 and TRBJ2-1): GAGVSQSPRYKVTKRGQDVALRCDPISGHVSLYWYRQALGQGPEFLTYFNYEAQQDKSGLPNDRFSAERPEGSISTLTIQRTEQRDSAMYRCASSLEGLSYNEQFFGPGTRLTVL.

V usage is TRBV2 and J usage is TRBJ1-5; D remains unclear. Germline CDR1 and CDR2: SNHLY and FYNNEI. This CDR3 region has 16 residues. V was trimmed by 5 bases and J by 0 bases, leaving 14 bases between them. The CDR3 DNA sequence: TGTGCCAGCAGTCACAGCTATTCGTATAGCAATCAGCCCCAGCATTTT. This codes for CASSHSYSYSNQPQHF.

In this sample, this clone turned up once. The rearrangement links TRBV7-3 to TRBJ2-3; a weak D match, TRBD2 (7 bases). There are 14 residues in the CDR3. V lost 6 bases and J 6 bases, leaving 16 bases between the germline ends. The germline gives CDR1 SGHTA, CDR2 FQGTGA. The CDR3 region has the DNA TGTGCCAGCAGTCGAGGGGGGGCAATGGATACGCAGTATTTT. This sequence encodes CASSRGGAMDTQYF.

The rearrangement joins TRBV6-7 to TRBJ1-1, with D unresolved. TRBV6-7 is classed as an ORF, of uncertain function. This CDR3 is 14 amino acids long. The germline V and J ends were trimmed by 1 base and 0 bases, with 6 bases remaining between them. In nucleotides, the CDR3 is TGTGCCAGCAGTTACTTGGTCATGAACACTGAAGCTTTCTTT. This sequence encodes CASSYLVMNTEAFF.

The rearrangement uses TRBV28 and TRBJ1-5, with 8 positions matching TRBD1. This CDR3 contains 14 residues. The V gene end was trimmed by 7 bases and the J gene end by 4 bases; junction bases not matched to a gene: 6. Germline loops: CDR1 MDHEN, CDR2 SYDVKM. DNA of the CDR3: TGTGCCAGCACCCGGACAGGGATGAATCAGCCCCAGCATTTT. This sequence encodes CASTRTGMNQPQHF. Full variable domain (rest looked up from reference TRBV28 and TRBJ1-5): DVKVTQSSRYLVKRTGEKVFLECVQDMDHENMFWYRQDPGLGLRLIYFSYDVKMKEKGDIPEGYSVSREKKERFSLILESASTNQTSMYLCASTRTGMNQPQHFGDGTRLSIL.